This T cell receptor beta chain was profiled in a study of identical twins. Findings and limits, study-wide: Researchers reported excess low generation probability among twin-shared out-of-frame alpha sequences.

Trimming removed 6 bases at V and 11 bases at J, with 13 bases between. CDR3 length equals 11 residues. Germline V CDR1 and CDR2: SNHLY, FYNNEI. TCRdb re-called the 5' RACE reads with MiXCR, one entry per CDR3 protein. The profile covers 1.5 million to 2 million distinct CDR3 sequences, with less than 40% appearing a single time and 0.27% taken by the ten largest. This clonotype appeared a few times. What it binds is not known. Input material: cord blood. This sequence joins TRBV2 and TRBJ1-1, with D maybe TRBD1 (5 bases). The sequence was collected from a newborn girl in good health. CDR3 nucleotide sequence: TGTGCCAGCAGCCCAGGGTTATGGGCTTTCTTT. Translated: CASSPGLWAFF.